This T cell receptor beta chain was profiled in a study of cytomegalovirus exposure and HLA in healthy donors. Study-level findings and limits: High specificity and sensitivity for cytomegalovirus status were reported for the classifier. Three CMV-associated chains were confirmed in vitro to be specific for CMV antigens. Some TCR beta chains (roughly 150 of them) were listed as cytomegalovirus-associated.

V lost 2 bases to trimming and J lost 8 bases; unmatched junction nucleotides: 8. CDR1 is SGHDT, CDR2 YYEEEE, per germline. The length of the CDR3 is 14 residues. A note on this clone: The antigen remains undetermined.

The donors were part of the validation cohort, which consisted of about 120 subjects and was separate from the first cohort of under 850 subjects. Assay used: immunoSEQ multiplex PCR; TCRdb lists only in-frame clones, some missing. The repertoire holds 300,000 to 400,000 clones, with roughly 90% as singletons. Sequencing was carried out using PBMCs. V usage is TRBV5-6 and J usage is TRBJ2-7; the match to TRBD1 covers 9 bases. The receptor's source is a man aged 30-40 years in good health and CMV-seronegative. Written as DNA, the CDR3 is TGTGCCAGCAGCTTTCAGGACAGGGGAAACCAGCAGTACTTC. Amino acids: CASSFQDRGNQQYF.